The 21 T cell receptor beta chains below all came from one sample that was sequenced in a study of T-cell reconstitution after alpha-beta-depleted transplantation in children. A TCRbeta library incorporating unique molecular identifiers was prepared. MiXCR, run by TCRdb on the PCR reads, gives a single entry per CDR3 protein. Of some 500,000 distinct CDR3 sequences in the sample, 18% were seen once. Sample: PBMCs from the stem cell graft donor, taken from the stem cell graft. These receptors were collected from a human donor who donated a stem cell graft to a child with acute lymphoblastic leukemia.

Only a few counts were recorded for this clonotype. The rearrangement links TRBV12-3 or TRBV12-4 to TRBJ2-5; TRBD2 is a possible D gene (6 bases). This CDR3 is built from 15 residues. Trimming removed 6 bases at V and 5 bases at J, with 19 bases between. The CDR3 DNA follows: TGTGCCAGCAGCGGGCCGGGACTCCAAAGGGAGACCCAGTACTTC. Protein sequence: CASSGPGLQRETQYF.

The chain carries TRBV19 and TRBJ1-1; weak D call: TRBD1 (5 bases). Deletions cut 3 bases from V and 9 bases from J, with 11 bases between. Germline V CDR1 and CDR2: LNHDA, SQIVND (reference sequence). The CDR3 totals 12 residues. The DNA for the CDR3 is TGTGCCAGTAGTATTGACAGCCCTAAAGCTTTCTTT. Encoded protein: CASSIDSPKAFF.

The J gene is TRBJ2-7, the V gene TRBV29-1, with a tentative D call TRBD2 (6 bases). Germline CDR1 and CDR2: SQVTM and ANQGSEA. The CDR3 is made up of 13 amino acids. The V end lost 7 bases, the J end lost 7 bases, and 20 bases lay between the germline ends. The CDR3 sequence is CSAYTTTGGEQYF. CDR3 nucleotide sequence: TGCAGCGCTTACACCACAACCGGGGGTGAGCAGTACTTC.

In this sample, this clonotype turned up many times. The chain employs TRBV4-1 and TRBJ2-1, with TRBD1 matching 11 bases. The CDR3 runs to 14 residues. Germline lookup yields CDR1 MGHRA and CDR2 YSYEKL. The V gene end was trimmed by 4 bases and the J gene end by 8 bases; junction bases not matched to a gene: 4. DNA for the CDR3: TGCGCCAGCAGCCCCAGGGACAGGGGGTATGAGCAGTTCTTC. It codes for CASSPRDRGYEQFF.

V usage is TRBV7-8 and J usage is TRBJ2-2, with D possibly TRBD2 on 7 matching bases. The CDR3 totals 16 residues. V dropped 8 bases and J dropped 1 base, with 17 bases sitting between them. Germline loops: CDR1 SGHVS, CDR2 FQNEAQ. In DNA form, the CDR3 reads TGTGCCAGCGGGGGGCTAGCGGCTCAGAACACCGGGGAGCTGTTTTTT. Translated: CASGGLAAQNTGELFF.

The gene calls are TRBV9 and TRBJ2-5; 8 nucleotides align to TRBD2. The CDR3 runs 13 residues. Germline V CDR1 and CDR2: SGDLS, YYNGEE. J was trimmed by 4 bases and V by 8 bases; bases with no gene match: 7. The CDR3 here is CASAGGEGETQYF. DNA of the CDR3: TGTGCCAGTGCGGGGGGAGAGGGAGAGACCCAGTACTTC.

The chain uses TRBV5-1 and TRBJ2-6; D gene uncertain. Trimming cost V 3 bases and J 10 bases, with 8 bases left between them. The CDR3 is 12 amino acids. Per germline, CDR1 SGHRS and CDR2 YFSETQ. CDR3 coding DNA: TGCGCCAGCAGCTCCTTGCAAAACGTCCTGACTTTC. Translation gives CASSSLQNVLTF.

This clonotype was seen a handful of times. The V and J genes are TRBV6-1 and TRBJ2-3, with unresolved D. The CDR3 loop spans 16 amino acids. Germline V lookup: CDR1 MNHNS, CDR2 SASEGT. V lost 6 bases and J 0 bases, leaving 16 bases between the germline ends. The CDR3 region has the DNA TGTGCCAGCAGCACAACAGCCTCTCCTAGCACAGATACGCAGTATTTT. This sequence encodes CASSTTASPSTDTQYF.

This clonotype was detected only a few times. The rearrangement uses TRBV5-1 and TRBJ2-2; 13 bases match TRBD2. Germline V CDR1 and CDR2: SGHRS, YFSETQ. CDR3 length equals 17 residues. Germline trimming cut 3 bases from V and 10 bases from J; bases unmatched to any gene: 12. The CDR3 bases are TGCGCCAGCAGCTGGACTAGCGGGAGCGGCAACCGCTTGGAGCTGTTTTTT. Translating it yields CASSWTSGSGNRLELFF.

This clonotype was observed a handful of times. The CDR3 coding sequence is TGCGCCAGCAGCTTGGCCTCGGGAGGGGAAGAGACCCAGTACTTC. It codes for CASSLASGGEETQYF. The V and J genes are TRBV5-1 and TRBJ2-5, with 8 bases fitting TRBD2. This CDR3 contains 15 residues. V was clipped by 0 bases and J by 3 bases; unmatched bases: 4. Per germline, CDR1 SGHRS and CDR2 YFSETQ.

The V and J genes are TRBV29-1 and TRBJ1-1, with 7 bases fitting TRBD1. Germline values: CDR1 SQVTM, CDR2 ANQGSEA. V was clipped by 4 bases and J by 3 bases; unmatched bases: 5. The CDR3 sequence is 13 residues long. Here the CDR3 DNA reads TGCAGCGTTGGGAGGGACAGTTACACTGAAGCTTTCTTT. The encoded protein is CSVGRDSYTEAFF. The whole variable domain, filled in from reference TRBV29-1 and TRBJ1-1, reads SAVISQKPSRDICQRGTSLTIQCQVDSQVTMMFWYRQQPGQSLTLIATANQGSEATYESGFVIDKFPISRPNLTFSTLTVSNMSPEDSSIYLCSVGRDSYTEAFFGQGTRLTVV.

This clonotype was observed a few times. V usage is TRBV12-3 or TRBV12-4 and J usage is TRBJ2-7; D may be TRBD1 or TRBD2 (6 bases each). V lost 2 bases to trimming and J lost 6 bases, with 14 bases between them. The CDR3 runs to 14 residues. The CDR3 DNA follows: TGTGCCAGCAGTTTACGCGAGGGGGGATTCGAGCAGTACTTC. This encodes CASSLREGGFEQYF.

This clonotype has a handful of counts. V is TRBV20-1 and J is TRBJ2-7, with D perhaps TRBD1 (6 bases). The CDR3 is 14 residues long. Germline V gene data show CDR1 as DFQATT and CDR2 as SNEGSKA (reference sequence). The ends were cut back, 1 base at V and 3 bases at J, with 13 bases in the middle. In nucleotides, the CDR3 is TGCAGTGCTAGAGGGGACACCATGGACTACGAGCAGTACTTC. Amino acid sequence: CSARGDTMDYEQYF.

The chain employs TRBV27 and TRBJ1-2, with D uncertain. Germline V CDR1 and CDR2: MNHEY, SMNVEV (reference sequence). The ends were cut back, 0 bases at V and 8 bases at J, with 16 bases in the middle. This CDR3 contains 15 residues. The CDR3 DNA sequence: TGTGCCAGCAGTTTATCGATCACCGCAGAAGTCGGCTACACCTTC. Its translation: CASSLSITAEVGYTF.

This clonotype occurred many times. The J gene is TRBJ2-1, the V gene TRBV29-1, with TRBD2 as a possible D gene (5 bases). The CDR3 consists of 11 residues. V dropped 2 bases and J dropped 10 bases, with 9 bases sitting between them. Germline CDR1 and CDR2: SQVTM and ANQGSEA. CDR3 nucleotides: TGCAGCGTTGAACGGGGTCGGGAGCAGTTCTTC. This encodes CSVERGREQFF.

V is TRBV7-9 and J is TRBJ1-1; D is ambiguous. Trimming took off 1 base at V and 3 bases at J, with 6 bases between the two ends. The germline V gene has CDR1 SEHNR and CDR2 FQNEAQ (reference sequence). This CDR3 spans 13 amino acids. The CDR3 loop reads CASSLERDTEAFF. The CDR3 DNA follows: TGTGCCAGCAGCTTAGAGCGGGACACTGAAGCTTTCTTT.

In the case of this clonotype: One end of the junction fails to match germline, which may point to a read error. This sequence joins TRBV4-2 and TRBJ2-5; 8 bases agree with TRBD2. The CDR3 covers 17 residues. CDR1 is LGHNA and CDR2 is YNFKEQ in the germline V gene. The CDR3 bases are TGTGCCAGCAGCCAAGATAGCGCTAGCGGGTACCAAGAGCCCCAGTACTTC. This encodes CASSQDSASGYQEPQYF.

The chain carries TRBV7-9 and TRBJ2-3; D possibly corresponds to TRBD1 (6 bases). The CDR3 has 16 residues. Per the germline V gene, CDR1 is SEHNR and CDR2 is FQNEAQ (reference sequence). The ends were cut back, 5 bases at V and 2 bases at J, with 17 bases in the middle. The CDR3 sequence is CASSPLMGAATDTQYF. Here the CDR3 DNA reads TGTGCCAGCAGCCCGCTGATGGGGGCGGCCACAGATACGCAGTATTTT.

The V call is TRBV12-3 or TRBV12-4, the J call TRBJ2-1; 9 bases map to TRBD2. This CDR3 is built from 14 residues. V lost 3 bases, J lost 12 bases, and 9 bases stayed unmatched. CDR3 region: CASSFAGGGLGQFF. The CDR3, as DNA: TGTGCCAGCAGTTTCGCGGGAGGGGGGTTGGGGCAGTTCTTC.

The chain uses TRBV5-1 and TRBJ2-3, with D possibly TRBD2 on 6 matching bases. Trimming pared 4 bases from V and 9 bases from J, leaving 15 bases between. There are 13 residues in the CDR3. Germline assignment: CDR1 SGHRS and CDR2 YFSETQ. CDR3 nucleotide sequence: TGCGCCAGCAGCAGGGCTAGCGACCAAACGCAGTATTTT. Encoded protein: CASSRASDQTQYF.

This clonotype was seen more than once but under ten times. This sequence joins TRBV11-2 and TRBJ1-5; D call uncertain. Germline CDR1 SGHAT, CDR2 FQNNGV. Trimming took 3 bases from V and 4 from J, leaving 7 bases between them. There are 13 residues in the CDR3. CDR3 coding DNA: TGTGCCAGCAGCTTTAGCCCTAATCAGCCCCAGCATTTT. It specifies CASSFSPNQPQHF.